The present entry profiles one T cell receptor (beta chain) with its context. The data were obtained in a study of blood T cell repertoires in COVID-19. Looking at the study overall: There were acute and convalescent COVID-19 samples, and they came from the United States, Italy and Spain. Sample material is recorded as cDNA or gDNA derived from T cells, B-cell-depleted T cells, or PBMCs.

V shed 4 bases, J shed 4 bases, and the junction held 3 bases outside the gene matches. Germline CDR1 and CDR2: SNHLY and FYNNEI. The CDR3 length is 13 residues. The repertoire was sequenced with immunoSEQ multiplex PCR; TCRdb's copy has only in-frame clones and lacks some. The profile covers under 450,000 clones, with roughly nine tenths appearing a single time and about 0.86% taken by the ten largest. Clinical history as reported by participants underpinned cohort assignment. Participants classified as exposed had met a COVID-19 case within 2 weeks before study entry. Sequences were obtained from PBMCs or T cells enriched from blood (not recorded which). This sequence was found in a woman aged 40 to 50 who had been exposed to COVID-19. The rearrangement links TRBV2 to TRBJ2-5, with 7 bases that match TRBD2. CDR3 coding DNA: TGTGCCAGCAGTGGGGGGACTATAGAGACCCAGTACTTC. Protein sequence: CASSGGTIETQYF. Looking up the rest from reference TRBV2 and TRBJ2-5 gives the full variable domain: EPEVTQTPSHQVTQMGQEVILRCVPISNHLYFYWYRQILGQKVEFLVSFYNNEISEKSEIFDDQFSVERPDGSNFTLKIRSTKLEDSAMYFCASSGGTIETQYFGPGTRLLVL.